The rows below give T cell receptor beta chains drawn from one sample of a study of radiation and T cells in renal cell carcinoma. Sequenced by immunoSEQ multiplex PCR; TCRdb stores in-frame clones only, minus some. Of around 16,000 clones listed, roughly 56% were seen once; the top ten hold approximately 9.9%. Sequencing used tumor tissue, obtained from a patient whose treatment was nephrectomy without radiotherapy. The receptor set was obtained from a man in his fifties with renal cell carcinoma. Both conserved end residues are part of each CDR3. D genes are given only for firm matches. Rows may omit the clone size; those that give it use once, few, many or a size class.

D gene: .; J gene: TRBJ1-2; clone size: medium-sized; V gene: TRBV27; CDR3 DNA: TGTGCCAGCAGTTTATATCCGGGAACAGGGACTGGAGGCTACACCTTC; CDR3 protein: CASSLYPGTGTGGYTF
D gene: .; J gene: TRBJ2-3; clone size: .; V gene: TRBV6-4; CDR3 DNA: TGTGCCAGCGGGTTAGAAAGCACAGATACGCAGTATTTT; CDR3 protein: CASGLESTDTQYF
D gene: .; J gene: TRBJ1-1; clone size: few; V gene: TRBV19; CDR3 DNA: TGTGCCAGTAGTATTTCAGGAGGGAACACTGAAGCTTTCTTT; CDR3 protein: CASSISGGNTEAFF
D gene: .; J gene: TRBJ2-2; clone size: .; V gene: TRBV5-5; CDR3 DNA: TGTGCCAGCGGACAGAGTAACACCGGGGAGCTGTTTTTT; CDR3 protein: CASGQSNTGELFF
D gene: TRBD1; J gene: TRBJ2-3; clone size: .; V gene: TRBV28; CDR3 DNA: TGTGCCAGCAGGGACGAGGACAGGAGGACAGATACGCAGTATTTT; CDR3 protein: CASRDEDRRTDTQYF
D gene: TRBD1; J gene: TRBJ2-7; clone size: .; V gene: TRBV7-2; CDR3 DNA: TGTGCCAGCAGCGGGGGACAGGCCGTCTACGAGCAGTACTTC; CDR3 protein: CASSGGQAVYEQYF
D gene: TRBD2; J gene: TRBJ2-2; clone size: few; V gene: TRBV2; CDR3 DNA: TGTGCCAGCAGTGAGGATGCTAGCGGGGGGTGGAACGGGGAGCTGTTTTTT; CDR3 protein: CASSEDASGGWNGELFF
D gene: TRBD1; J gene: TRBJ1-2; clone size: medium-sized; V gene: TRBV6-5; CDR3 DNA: TGTGCCAGCAGTTTACAGGGGGCGGACTATGGCTACACCTTC; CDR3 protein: CASSLQGADYGYTF
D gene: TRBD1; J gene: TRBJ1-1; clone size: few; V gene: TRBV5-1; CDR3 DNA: TGCGCCAGCCTGTATGGGGACAGGAAGAGGGACACTGAAGCTTTCTTT; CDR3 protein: CASLYGDRKRDTEAFF
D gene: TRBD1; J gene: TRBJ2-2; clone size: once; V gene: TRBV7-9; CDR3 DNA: TGTGCCAGCAGCTCTCCAATCGGGATGGACAGGGGTTCCCCCGGGGAGCTGTTTTTT; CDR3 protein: CASSSPIGMDRGSPGELFF
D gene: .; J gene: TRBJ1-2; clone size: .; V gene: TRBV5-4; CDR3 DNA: TGTGCCAGCAGCTTGAACCCTAACTATGGCTACACCTTC; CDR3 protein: CASSLNPNYGYTF
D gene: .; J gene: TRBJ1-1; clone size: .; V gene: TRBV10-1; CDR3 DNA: TGCGCCAGCAGCCCCCTTGGTAGGGGGAACACTGAAGCTTTCTTT; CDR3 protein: CASSPLGRGNTEAFF
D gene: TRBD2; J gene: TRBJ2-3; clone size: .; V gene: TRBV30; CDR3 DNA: TGTGCCTGGAGTGTGGGTAGCGGGAGTCCGGATACGCAGTATTTT; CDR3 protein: CAWSVGSGSPDTQYF
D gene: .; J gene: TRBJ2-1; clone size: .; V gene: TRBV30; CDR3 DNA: TGTGCCTGGAGTCTGCCTCACACCCTGGTCAATGAGCAGTTCTTC; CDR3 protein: CAWSLPHTLVNEQFF
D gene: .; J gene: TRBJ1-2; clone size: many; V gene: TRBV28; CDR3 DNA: TGTGCCAGCACCGAGAGGGGCAGGGTTAGTGGCTACACCTTC; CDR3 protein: CASTERGRVSGYTF
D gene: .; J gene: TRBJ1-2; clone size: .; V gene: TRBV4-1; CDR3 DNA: TGCGCCAGCAGCCAAGATCCCACCGGGGAGAGCTATGGCTACACCTTC; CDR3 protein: CASSQDPTGESYGYTF
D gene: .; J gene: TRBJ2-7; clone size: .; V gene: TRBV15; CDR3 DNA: TGTGCCACCAGCAGAAGAGCTCGGGCGCCCCATCCAGGGGACGAGCAGTACTTC; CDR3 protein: CATSRRARAPHPGDEQYF
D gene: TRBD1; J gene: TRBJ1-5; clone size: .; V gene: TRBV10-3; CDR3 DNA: TGTGCCATCAGTGATACGGACAGGGGAGGCAATCAGCCCCAGCATTTT; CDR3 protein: CAISDTDRGGNQPQHF
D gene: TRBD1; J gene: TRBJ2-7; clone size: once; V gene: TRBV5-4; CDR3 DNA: TGTGCCAGCCAAACGACAGGGGGAGCCTACGAGCAGTACTTC; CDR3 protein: CASQTTGGAYEQYF
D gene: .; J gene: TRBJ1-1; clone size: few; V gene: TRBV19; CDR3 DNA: TGTGCCAGTAGTCCGAGGAGGGTAGACACTGAAGCTTTCTTT; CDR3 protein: CASSPRRVDTEAFF
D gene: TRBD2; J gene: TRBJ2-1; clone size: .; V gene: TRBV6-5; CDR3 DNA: TGTGCCAGCAGACAGACTAGCGGGAGGGCGCGTGAGCAGTTCTTC; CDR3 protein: CASRQTSGRAREQFF
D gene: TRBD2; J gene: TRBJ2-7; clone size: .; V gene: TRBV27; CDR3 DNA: TGTGCCAGCAGTGGAAGTTCTAGCGGGAGCTCCTACGAGCAGTACTTC; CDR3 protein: CASSGSSSGSSYEQYF
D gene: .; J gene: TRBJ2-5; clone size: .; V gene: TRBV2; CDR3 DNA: TGTGCCAGCAGTATAGACCCCAAGGGAGAGACCCAGTACTTC; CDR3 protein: CASSIDPKGETQYF
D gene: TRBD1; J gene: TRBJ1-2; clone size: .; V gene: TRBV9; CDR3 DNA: TGTGCCAGCAGCGGATACTCCGGGACAGGGGTGCCAAACTATGGCTACACCTTC; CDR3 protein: CASSGYSGTGVPNYGYTF
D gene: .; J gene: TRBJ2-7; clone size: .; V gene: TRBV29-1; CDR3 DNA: TGCAGCGTTGAAGATTGGTTGGTCAGAGAGCAGTACTTC; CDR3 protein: CSVEDWLVREQYF
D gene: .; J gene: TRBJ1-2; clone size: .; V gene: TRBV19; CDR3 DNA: TGTGCTACTTGGGGGGGCCGCGATGGCTACACCTTC; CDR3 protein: CATWGGRDGYTF